This T cell receptor beta chain stems from a study of cytomegalovirus exposure and HLA in healthy donors. The overall study: Within the Caucasian-associated ancestry cluster were more than 75% of the approximately 390 genotyped donors. Regarding the study as a whole: The analysis excluded some indistinguishable V segments, including TRBV6-2 and TRBV6-3.

Amplification used 60 Vbeta primers and 13 Jbeta primers. Assay: immunoSEQ multiplex PCR; the TCRdb copy retains only in-frame clones and omits some. Of some 210,000 clones listed, 75% to 80% are singletons. The CDR3 has 15 residues. Germline V gene lookup returns CDR1 MGHDK and CDR2 SYGVNS. J was trimmed by 6 bases and V by 4 bases; bases with no gene match: 6. A remark on this clone: Its antigen is not identified.

Sequenced sample: PBMCs. The chain combines TRBV25-1 with TRBJ1-2; 12 bases map to TRBD1. The sequence was obtained from a woman aged 30 to 39 in good health and CMV-seropositive. The CDR3 region has the DNA TGTGCCAGCAGTGTAGGGACAGGGGGCGCGAATGGCTACACCTTC. This gives the protein CASSVGTGGANGYTF.